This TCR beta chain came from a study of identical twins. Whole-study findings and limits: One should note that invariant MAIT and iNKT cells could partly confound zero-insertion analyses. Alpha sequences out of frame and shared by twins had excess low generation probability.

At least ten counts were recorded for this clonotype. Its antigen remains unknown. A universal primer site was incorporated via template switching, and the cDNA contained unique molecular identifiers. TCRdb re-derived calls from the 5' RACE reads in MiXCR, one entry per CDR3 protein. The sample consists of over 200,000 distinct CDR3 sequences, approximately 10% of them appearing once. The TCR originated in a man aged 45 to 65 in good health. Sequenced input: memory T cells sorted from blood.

CDR3 nucleotides: TGCAGTGCTAGAATAGGGGGCATCAATGAGCAGTTCTTC. It yields the protein CSARIGGINEQFF. The gene calls are TRBV20-1 and TRBJ2-1; the match to TRBD1 covers 7 bases. This CDR3 comprises 13 residues. The junction had 4 bases not matched to a gene; V was cut back by 2 bases and J by 6 bases. The V gene's germline CDR1 is DFQATT and CDR2 SNEGSKA (reference sequence).